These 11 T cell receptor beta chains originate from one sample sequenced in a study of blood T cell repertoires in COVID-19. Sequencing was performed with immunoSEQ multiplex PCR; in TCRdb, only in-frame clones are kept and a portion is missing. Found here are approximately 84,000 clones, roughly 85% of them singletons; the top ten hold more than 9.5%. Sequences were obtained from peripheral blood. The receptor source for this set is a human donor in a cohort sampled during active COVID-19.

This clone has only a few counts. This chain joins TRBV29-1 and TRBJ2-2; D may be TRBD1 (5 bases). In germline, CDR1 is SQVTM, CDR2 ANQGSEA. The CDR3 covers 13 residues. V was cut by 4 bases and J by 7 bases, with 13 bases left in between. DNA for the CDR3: TGCAGCGTTGCGACGACAGCTGACGGGGAGCTGTTTTTT. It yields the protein CSVATTADGELFF.

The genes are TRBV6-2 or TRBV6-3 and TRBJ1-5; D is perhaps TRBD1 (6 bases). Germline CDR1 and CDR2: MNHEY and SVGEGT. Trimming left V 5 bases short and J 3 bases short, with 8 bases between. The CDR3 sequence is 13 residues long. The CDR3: CASSGQLNQPQHF. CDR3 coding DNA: TGTGCCAGCAGTGGACAGCTCAATCAGCCCCAGCATTTT.

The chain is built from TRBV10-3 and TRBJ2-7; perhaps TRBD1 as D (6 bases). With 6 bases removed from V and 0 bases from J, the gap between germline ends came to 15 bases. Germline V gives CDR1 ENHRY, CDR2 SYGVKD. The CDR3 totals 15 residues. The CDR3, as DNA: TGTGCCATCAGCTCGGACAGCTTGAGCTCCTACGAGCAGTACTTC. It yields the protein CAISSDSLSSYEQYF.

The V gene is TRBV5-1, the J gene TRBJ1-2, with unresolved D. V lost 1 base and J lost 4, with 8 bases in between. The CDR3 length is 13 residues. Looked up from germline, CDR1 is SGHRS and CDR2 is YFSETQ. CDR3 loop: CASSLTESYGYTF. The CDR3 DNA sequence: TGCGCCAGCAGCTTGACAGAGTCCTATGGCTACACCTTC.

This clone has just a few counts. The CDR3 nucleotides read TGCGCCAGCAGGGGACAGCCGTCTAGCACAGATACGCAGTATTTT. Residues: CASRGQPSSTDTQYF. The chain uses TRBV5-1 and TRBJ2-3, with 7 bases aligning to TRBD1. J gave up 0 bases and V 5 bases, and 6 bases lay outside the gene matches. This CDR3 has 15 amino acids. Germline CDR1 reads SGHRS; CDR2 reads YFSETQ. Complete variable domain (other parts from reference TRBV5-1 and TRBJ2-3): KAGVTQTPRYLIKTRGQQVTLSCSPISGHRSVSWYQQTPGQGLQFLFEYFSETQRNKGNFPGRFSGRQFSNSRSEMNVSTLELGDSALYLCASRGQPSSTDTQYFGPGTRLTVL.

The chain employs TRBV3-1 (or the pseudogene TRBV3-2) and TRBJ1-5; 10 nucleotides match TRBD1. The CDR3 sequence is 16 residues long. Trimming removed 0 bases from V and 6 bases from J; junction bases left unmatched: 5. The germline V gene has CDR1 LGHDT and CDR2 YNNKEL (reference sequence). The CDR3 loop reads CASSQDSRDRGQPQHF. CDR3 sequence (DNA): TGTGCCAGCAGCCAAGATTCTCGGGACAGGGGTCAGCCCCAGCATTTT.

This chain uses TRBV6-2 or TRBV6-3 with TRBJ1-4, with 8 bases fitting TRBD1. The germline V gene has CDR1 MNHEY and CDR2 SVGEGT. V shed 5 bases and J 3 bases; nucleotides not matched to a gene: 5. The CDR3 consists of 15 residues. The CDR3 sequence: CASSDRGSANEKLFF. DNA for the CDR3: TGTGCCAGCAGTGACAGGGGCTCGGCTAATGAAAAACTGTTTTTT.

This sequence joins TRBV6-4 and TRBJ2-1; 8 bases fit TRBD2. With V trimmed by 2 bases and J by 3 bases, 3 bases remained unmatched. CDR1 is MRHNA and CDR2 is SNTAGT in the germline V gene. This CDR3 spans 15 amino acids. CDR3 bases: TGTGCCAGCAGTGACGAACTAGCGGACTACAATGAGCAGTTCTTC. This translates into CASSDELADYNEQFF.

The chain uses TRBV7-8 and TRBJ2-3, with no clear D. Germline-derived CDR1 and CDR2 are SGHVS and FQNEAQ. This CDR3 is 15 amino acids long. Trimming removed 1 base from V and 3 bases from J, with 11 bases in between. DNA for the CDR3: TGTGCCAGCAGCTTAGGGCCATGGCCAACAGATACGCAGTATTTT. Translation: CASSLGPWPTDTQYF.

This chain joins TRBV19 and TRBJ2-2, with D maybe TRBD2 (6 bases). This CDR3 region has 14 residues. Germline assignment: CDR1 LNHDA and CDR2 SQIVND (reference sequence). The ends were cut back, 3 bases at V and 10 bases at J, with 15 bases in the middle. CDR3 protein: CASSMNEGGSELFF. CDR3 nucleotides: TGTGCCAGTAGTATGAACGAGGGAGGTTCGGAGCTGTTTTTT.

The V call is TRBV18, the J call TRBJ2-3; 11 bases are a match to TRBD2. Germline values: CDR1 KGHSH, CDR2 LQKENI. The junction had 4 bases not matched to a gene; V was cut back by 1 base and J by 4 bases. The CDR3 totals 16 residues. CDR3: CASSPRGSGGADTQYF. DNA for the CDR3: TGTGCCAGCTCACCACGAGGTAGCGGGGGGGCAGATACGCAGTATTTT.